This entry is about one TCR beta chain. Germline CDR1 and CDR2: ENHRY and SYGVKD. CDR3 length: 16 residues. Trimming took 1 base from V and 5 from J; bases not matched to a gene: 10. This sample was taken from a study of shared clonotypes between healthy human individuals. Some clones are missing from TCRdb's copy, which holds only in-frame ones; the method was immunoSEQ multiplex PCR. Here the sample spans about 2 million clones, around 95% being singletons. The V and J genes are TRBV10-3 and TRBJ2-5, with TRBD1 matching 7 bases. The specimen sequenced was naive CD4+ T cells sorted from blood. As to subset: CD45RA+ positively selected. The receptor was derived from a man younger than 35 in good health. CDR3 in amino acids: CAISEFRGRPQETQYF. The CDR3 coding sequence is TGTGCCATCAGTGAGTTTAGGGGGCGGCCGCAGGAGACCCAGTACTTC.